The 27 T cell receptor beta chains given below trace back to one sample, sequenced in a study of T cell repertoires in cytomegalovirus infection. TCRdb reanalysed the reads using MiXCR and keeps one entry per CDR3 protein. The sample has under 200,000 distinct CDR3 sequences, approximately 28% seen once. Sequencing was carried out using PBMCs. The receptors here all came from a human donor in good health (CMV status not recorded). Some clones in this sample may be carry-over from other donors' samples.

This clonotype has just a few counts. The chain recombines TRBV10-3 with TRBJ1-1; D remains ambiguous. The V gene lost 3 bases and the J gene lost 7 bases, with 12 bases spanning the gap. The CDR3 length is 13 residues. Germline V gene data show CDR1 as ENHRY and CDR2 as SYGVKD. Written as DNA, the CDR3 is TGTGCCATCAGTGACCCCCGGGCAGTTGAAGCTTTCTTT. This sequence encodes CAISDPRAVEAFF.

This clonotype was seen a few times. The CDR3 sequence: CASSFLDRGRNEAFF. The CDR3 DNA sequence: TGTGCCAGCAGCTTTCTGGACAGGGGAAGGAATGAAGCTTTCTTT. The genes are TRBV5-6 and TRBJ1-1; 9 nucleotides line up with TRBD1. V shed 2 bases, J shed 7 bases, and the junction held 9 bases outside the gene matches. CDR1 is SGHDT and CDR2 is YYEEEE in the germline V gene. CDR3 length equals 15 residues.

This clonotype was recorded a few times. The CDR3 reads CASRTGDTEAFF. The CDR3 DNA reads as TGTGCCAGTAGGACAGGGGACACTGAAGCTTTCTTT. This chain joins TRBV19 and TRBJ1-1, with 8 nucleotides matching TRBD1. This CDR3 has 12 residues. From germline, CDR1 is LNHDA and CDR2 SQIVND (reference sequence). J lost 3 bases, V lost 6 bases, and 0 bases had no gene match.

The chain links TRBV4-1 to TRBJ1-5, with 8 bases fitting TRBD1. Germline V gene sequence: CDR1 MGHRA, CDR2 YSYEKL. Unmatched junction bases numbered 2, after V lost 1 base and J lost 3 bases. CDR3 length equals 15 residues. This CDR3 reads CASSQADRDNQPQHF. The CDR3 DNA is TGCGCCAGCAGCCAAGCGGACAGGGACAATCAGCCCCAGCATTTT.

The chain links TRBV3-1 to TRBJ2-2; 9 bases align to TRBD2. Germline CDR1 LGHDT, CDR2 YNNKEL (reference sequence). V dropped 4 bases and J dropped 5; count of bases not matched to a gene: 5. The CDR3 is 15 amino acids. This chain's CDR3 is CASSRGGAWTGELFF. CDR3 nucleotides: TGTGCCAGCAGCCGCGGGGGGGCGTGGACCGGGGAGCTGTTTTTT.

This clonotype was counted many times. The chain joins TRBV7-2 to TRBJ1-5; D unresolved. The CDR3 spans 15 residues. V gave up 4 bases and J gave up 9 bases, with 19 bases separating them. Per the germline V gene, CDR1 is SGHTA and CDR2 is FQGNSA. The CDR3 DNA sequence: TGTGCCAGCAGCTCCCGCATGGCAGGTGTTGGGCCCCAGCATTTT. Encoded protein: CASSSRMAGVGPQHF.

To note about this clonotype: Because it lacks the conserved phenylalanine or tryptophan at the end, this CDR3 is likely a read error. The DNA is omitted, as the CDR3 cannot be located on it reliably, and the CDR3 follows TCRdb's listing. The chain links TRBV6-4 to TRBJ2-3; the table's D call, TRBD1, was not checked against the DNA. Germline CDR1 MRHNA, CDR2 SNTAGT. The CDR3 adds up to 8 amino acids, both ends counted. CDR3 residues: CASWTGAV.

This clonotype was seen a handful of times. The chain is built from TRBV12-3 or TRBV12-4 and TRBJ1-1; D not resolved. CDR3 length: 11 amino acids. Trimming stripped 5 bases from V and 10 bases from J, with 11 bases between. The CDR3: CASSKNLGAFF. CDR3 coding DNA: TGTGCCAGCAGTAAGAACCTGGGAGCTTTCTTT.

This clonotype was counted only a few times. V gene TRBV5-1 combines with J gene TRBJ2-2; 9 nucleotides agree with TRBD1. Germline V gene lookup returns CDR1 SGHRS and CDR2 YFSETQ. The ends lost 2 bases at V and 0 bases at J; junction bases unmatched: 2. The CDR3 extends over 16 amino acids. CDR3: CASSFTGGPNTGELFF. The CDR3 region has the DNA TGCGCCAGCAGCTTTACAGGGGGCCCGAACACCGGGGAGCTGTTTTTT.

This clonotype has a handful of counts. CDR3 loop: CASNSGTANSPLHF. The CDR3 region has the DNA TGTGCCAGCAATAGCGGGACAGCTAATTCACCCCTCCACTTT. The V and J genes are TRBV6-5 and TRBJ1-6, with 7 bases fitting TRBD1. From germline, CDR1 is MNHEY and CDR2 SVGAGI. There are 14 residues in the CDR3. The J segment lost 6 bases and the V segment lost 7 bases, leaving 6 bases of the junction unmatched.

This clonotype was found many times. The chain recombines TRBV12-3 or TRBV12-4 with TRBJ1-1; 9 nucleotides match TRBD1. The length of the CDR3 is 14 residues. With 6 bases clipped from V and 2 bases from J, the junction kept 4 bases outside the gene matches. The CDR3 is CASSKTGGNTEAFF. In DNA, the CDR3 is TGTGCCAGCAGCAAAACAGGGGGCAACACTGAAGCTTTCTTT.

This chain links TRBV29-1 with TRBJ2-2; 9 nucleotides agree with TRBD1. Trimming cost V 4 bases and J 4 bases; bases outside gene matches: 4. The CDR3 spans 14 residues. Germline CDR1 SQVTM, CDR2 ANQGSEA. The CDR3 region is CSVVGQGVTGELFF. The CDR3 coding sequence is TGCAGCGTTGTGGGACAGGGTGTCACCGGGGAGCTGTTTTTT.

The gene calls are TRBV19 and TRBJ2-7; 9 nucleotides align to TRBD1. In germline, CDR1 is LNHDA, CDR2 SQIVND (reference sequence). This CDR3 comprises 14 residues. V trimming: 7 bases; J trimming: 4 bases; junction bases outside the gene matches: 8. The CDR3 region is CASTPRDRAYEQYF. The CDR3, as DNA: TGTGCCAGTACCCCTCGGGACAGGGCTTACGAGCAGTACTTC.

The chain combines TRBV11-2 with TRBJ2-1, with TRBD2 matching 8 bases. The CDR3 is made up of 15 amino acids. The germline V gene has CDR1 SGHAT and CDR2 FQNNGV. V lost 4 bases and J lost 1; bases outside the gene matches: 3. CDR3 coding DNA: TGTGCCAGCAGCTCCGGGGGGGGGTCCTACAATGAGCAGTTCTTC. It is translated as CASSSGGGSYNEQFF. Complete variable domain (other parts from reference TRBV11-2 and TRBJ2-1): EAGVAQSPRYKIIEKRQSVAFWCNPISGHATLYWYQQILGQGPKLLIQFQNNGVVDDSQLPKDRFSAERLKGVDSTLKIQPAKLEDSAVYLCASSSGGGSYNEQFFGPGTRLTVL.

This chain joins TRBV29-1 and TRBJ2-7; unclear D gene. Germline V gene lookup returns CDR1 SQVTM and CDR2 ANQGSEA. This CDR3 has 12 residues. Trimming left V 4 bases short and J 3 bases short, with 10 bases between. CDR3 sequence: CSVAPGDYEQYF. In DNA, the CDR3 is TGCAGCGTTGCACCGGGCGACTACGAGCAGTACTTC.

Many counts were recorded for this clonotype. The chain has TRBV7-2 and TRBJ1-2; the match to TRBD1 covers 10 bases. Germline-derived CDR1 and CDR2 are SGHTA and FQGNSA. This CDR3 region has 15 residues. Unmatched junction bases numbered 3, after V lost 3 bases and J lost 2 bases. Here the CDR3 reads CASSLGQGTNYGYTF. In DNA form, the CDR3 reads TGTGCCAGCAGCTTGGGACAGGGGACCAACTATGGCTACACCTTC.

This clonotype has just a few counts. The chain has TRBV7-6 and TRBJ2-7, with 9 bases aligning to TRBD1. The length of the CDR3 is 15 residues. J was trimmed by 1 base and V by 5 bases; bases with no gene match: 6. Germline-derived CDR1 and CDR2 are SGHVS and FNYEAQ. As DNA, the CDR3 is TGTGCCAGCAGCGTACGGACAGGGGAATCCTACGAGCAGTACTTC. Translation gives CASSVRTGESYEQYF.

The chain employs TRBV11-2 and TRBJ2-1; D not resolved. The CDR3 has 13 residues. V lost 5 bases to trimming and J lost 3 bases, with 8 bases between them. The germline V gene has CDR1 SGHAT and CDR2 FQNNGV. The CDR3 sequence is CASSLRSYNEQFF. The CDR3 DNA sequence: TGTGCCAGCAGCCTTAGAAGCTACAATGAGCAGTTCTTC.

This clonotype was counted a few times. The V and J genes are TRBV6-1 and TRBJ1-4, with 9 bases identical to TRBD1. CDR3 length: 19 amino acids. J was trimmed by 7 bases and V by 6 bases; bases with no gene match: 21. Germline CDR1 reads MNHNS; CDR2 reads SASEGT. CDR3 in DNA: TGTGCCAGCAGGAAGGGAACAGGGGGCGTGAAAGCCGGCGGTGAAAAACTGTTTTTT. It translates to CASRKGTGGVKAGGEKLFF.

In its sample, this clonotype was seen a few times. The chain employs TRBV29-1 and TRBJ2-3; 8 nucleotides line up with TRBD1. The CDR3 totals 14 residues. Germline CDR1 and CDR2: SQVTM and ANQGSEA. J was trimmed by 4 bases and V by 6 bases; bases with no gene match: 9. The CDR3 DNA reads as TGCAGCGTGTCAAGACAGGGGAGGTCAGATACGCAGTATTTT. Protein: CSVSRQGRSDTQYF.

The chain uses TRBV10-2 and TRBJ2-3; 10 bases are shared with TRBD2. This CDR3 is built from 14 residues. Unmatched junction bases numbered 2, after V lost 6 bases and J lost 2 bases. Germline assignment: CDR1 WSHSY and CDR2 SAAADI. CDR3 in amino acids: CASSGLAVTDTQYF. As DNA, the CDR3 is TGCGCCAGCAGCGGACTAGCGGTCACAGATACGCAGTATTTT.

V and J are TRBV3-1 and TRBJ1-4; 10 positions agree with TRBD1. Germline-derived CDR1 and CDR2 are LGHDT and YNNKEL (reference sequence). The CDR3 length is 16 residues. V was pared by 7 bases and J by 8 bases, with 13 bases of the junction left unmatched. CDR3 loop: CASNPGSGTGDEKLFF. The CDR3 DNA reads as TGTGCCAGCAACCCGGGGTCCGGGACAGGGGACGAAAAACTGTTTTTT. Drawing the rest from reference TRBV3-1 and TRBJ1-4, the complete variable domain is DTAVSQTPKYLVTQMGNDKSIKCEQNLGHDTMYWYKQDSKKFLKIMFSYNNKELIINETVPNRFSPKSPDKAHLNLHINSLELGDSAVYFCASNPGSGTGDEKLFFGSGTQLSVL.

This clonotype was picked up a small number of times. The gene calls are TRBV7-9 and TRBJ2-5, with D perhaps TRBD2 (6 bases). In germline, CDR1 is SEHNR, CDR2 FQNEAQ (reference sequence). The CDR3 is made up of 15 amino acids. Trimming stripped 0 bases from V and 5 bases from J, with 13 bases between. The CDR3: CASSLARTAGETQYF. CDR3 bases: TGTGCCAGCAGCTTAGCGAGGACCGCGGGGGAGACCCAGTACTTC.

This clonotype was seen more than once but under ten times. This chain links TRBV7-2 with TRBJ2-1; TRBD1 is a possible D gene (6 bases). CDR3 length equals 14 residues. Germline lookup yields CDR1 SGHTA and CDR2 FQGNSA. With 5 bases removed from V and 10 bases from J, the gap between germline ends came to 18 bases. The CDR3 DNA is TGTGCCAGCAGCCCACCGGGACACCTGGACGAGCAGTTCTTC. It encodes CASSPPGHLDEQFF.

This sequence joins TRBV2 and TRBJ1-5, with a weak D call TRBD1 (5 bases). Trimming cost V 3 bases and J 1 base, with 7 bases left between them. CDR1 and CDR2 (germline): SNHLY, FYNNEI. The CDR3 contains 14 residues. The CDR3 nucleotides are TGTGCCAGCAGTGACAGGGAGAGCAATCAGCCCCAGCATTTT. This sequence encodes CASSDRESNQPQHF. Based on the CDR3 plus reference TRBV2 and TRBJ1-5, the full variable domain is EPEVTQTPSHQVTQMGQEVILRCVPISNHLYFYWYRQILGQKVEFLVSFYNNEISEKSEIFDDQFSVERPDGSNFTLKIRSTKLEDSAMYFCASSDRESNQPQHFGDGTRLSIL.

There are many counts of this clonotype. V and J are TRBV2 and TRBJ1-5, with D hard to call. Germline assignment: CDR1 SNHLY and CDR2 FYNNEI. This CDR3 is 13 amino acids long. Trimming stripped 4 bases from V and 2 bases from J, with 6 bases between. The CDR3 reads CASSGRGNQPQHF. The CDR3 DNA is TGTGCCAGCAGTGGGAGGGGCAATCAGCCCCAGCATTTT.

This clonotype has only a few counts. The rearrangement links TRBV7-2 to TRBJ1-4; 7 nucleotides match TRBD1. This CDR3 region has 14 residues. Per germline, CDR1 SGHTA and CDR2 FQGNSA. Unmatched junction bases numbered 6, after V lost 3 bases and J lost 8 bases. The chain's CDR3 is CASSLVWDREKLFF. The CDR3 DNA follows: TGTGCCAGCAGCTTGGTTTGGGACAGAGAAAAACTGTTTTTT.